A selection of T cell receptor beta chains follows, all from one sample in a study of shared clonotypes between healthy human individuals. Assay: immunoSEQ multiplex PCR; the TCRdb copy retains only in-frame clones and omits some. The sample consists of fewer than 850,000 clones, about 97% of them appearing once. Sequenced: naive CD8+ T cells sorted from blood. Receptors were obtained from a young man in good health. Both conserved end residues are part of each CDR3. Each record gives: J gene, V gene, clone size, D gene, CDR3 DNA, CDR3 protein. The D gene is left open where the match is weak. Some rows have no size entry. The others give once, few or many, or a class for an expanded clone.

J: TRBJ2-7; V: TRBV28; size: .; D: .; DNA: TGTGCCAGCACCTCGACTGACGAGCAGTACTTC; CDR3: CASTSTDEQYF
J: TRBJ1-2; V: TRBV9; size: .; D: .; DNA: TGTGCCAGCAGCGTGTCCGAGGGTGATGGCTACACCTTC; CDR3: CASSVSEGDGYTF
J: TRBJ2-1; V: TRBV9; size: .; D: TRBD2; DNA: TGTGCCAGCAGCGTAATCAGCGGGGACTACAATGAGCAGTTCTTC; CDR3: CASSVISGDYNEQFF
J: TRBJ2-5; V: TRBV30; size: .; D: .; DNA: TGTGCCTGGAGTGTAGGATACAGAGGGCAAGAGACCCAGTACTTC; CDR3: CAWSVGYRGQETQYF
J: TRBJ1-4; V: TRBV5-4; size: .; D: TRBD1; DNA: TGTGCCAGCAGCGATTCCGGACAGGCCGCCGAAAAACTGTTTTTT; CDR3: CASSDSGQAAEKLFF
J: TRBJ2-7; V: TRBV6-5; size: .; D: TRBD1; DNA: TGTGCCAGCAGCCCCGGGACAGCCTACGAGCAGTACTTC; CDR3: CASSPGTAYEQYF
J: TRBJ1-5; V: TRBV10-2; size: .; D: .; DNA: TGCGCCAGCAGTGAGTCAGTAAATCAGCCCCAGCATTTT; CDR3: CASSESVNQPQHF
J: TRBJ2-6; V: TRBV6-6; size: once; D: .; DNA: TGTGCCAGTTTAATTACAGGCAAATCTGGGGCCAACGTCCTGACTTTC; CDR3: CASLITGKSGANVLTF
J: TRBJ2-7; V: TRBV5-5; size: .; D: .; DNA: TGTGCCAGCAGTCAGATTCCGGGACGGACTTCGGAAAGAATAAACGAGCAGTACTTC; CDR3: CASSQIPGRTSERINEQYF
J: TRBJ2-5; V: TRBV7-8; size: .; D: .; DNA: TGTGCCAGCAGAAACTTTGAGGAGACCCAGTACTTC; CDR3: CASRNFEETQYF
J: TRBJ1-5; V: TRBV15; size: .; D: .; DNA: TGTGCCACCAGGCCAGAGATGGCTAGCAATCAGCCCCAGCATTTT; CDR3: CATRPEMASNQPQHF
J: TRBJ1-2; V: TRBV4-3; size: .; D: .; DNA: TGCGCCAGCAGCCAAGTATCTTGGGGGGGTGAGTCATCAGACTATGGCTACACCTTC; CDR3: CASSQVSWGGESSDYGYTF
J: TRBJ2-3; V: TRBV5-4; size: once; D: TRBD2; DNA: TGTGCCAGCAGCCCCGTAGCGGGAGGACCTGATACGCAGTATTTT; CDR3: CASSPVAGGPDTQYF
J: TRBJ2-1; V: TRBV5-4; size: .; D: .; DNA: TGTGCCAGCAGCTTGGTATTCTCAGCGGGCGGTGAGCAGTTCTTC; CDR3: CASSLVFSAGGEQFF
J: TRBJ2-1; V: TRBV9; size: .; D: .; DNA: TGTGCCAGCAGTAGATACAATGAGCAGTTCTTC; CDR3: CASSRYNEQFF
J: TRBJ1-1; V: TRBV4-1; size: .; D: .; DNA: TGCGCCAGCAGCCAAGTCATGGGGAACACTGAAGCTTTCTTT; CDR3: CASSQVMGNTEAFF
J: TRBJ2-7; V: TRBV18; size: .; D: TRBD2; DNA: TGTGCCAGCTCATCGGGGGATAGCGGGAGGTACCCCTACGAGCAGTACTTC; CDR3: CASSSGDSGRYPYEQYF
J: TRBJ2-1; V: TRBV4-1; size: .; D: .; DNA: TGCGCCAGCAGCCGAGGTAGCGGTAATGAGCAGTTCTTC; CDR3: CASSRGSGNEQFF
J: TRBJ2-3; V: TRBV11-2; size: .; D: .; DNA: TGTGCCAGCAGCTTAGATCCCCCCCCGACAGTAACAAGCACAGATACGCAGTATTTT; CDR3: CASSLDPPPTVTSTDTQYF
J: TRBJ1-2; V: TRBV21-1; size: .; D: .; DNA: TGTGCCAGCAGCCAGAAGACAGGTGGGCTGCCCTATGGCTACACCTTC; CDR3: CASSQKTGGLPYGYTF
J: TRBJ2-7; V: TRBV16; size: .; D: .; DNA: TGTGCCAGCAGCCCCTCTTTGGCCGAGCAGTACTTC; CDR3: CASSPSLAEQYF
J: TRBJ1-1; V: TRBV10-1; size: .; D: .; DNA: TGCGCCAGCAGTGAGTCAGGGCGTAAAGGAGCTTTCTTT; CDR3: CASSESGRKGAFF
J: TRBJ1-2; V: TRBV5-4; size: .; D: TRBD1; DNA: TGTGCCAGCAGCCCGGGACAGGGGGTGTATGGCTACACCTTC; CDR3: CASSPGQGVYGYTF
J: TRBJ2-7; V: TRBV5-1; size: .; D: .; DNA: TGCGCCAGCAGCTCGAACTACGAGCAGTACTTC; CDR3: CASSSNYEQYF
J: TRBJ2-7; V: TRBV7-2; size: .; D: .; DNA: TGTGCCAGCAGCGAAGGACCGGGGTACGAGCAGTACTTC; CDR3: CASSEGPGYEQYF
J: TRBJ1-2; V: TRBV4-3; size: .; D: .; DNA: TGCGCCAGCAGCCAAGCCAGATGGGGGAGCTATGGCTACACCTTC; CDR3: CASSQARWGSYGYTF
J: TRBJ2-3; V: TRBV9; size: .; D: TRBD2; DNA: TGTGCCAGCAGCGTAGGGCTAGCGGGAGAAACAGATACGCAGTATTTT; CDR3: CASSVGLAGETDTQYF
J: TRBJ2-1; V: TRBV10-2; size: .; D: TRBD2; DNA: TGCGCCAGCAGGACTCCGGGACTAGCGGACAATGAGCAGTTCTTC; CDR3: CASRTPGLADNEQFF
J: TRBJ2-7; V: TRBV7-9; size: .; D: .; DNA: TGTGCCAGCAGCCACCGGGACGGAACCTACGAGCAGTACTTC; CDR3: CASSHRDGTYEQYF
J: TRBJ2-2; V: TRBV7-9; size: .; D: TRBD1; DNA: TGTGCCAGCAGCACTGGGGCCCCGGACAGGGGCACCGGGGAGCTGTTTTTT; CDR3: CASSTGAPDRGTGELFF
J: TRBJ1-2; V: TRBV2; size: .; D: .; DNA: TGTGCCAGCCCTTCCGGGCTCCGAGCGGCCTACACCTTC; CDR3: CASPSGLRAAYTF
J: TRBJ1-5; V: TRBV1; size: .; D: .; DNA: TGCACCAGCAGCCCCCTTGGGACAGGGGGCAAAGATTATTGTCAGCCCCAGCATTTT; CDR3: CTSSPLGTGGKDYCQPQHF
J: TRBJ1-2; V: TRBV7-9; size: .; D: TRBD1; DNA: TGTGCCAGCACCTTAGCCGGCCAGGGGGAAATCTATGGCTACACCTTC; CDR3: CASTLAGQGEIYGYTF
J: TRBJ2-3; V: TRBV28; size: .; D: .; DNA: TGTGCCAGCAGTTTATCAGGGGTGAACACAGATACGCAGTATTTT; CDR3: CASSLSGVNTDTQYF
J: TRBJ2-5; V: TRBV13; size: .; D: .; DNA: TGTGCCAGCAGCCTCCCAAGTATACAAGAGACCCAGTACTTC; CDR3: CASSLPSIQETQYF
J: TRBJ2-5; V: TRBV7-2; size: .; D: .; DNA: TGTGCCAGCAGCTTAATGGTCCGCCAAGAGACCCAGTACTTC; CDR3: CASSLMVRQETQYF
J: TRBJ2-7; V: TRBV11-2; size: .; D: TRBD1; DNA: TGTGCCAGCAGCCCCACCGGGACAGGGATCGAGCAGTACTTC; CDR3: CASSPTGTGIEQYF
J: TRBJ2-4; V: TRBV13; size: once; D: .; DNA: TGTGCCAGCAGCCTCCGGGGGATAGCCAAAAACATTCAGTACTTC; CDR3: CASSLRGIAKNIQYF
J: TRBJ2-5; V: TRBV7-8; size: .; D: .; DNA: TGTGCCAGCAGCTTAGTGAGTTTCGGGCAAGAGACCCAGTACTTC; CDR3: CASSLVSFGQETQYF
J: TRBJ2-3; V: TRBV14; size: .; D: .; DNA: TGTGCCAGCAGCCAAGATCCGGCGGAGATCACAGATACGCAGTATTTT; CDR3: CASSQDPAEITDTQYF
J: TRBJ2-1; V: TRBV4-1; size: .; D: TRBD2; DNA: TGCGCCAGCAGCCAAGATTGGGGACTAGGGGGCAATGAGCAGTTCTTC; CDR3: CASSQDWGLGGNEQFF
J: TRBJ2-3; V: TRBV7-2; size: .; D: TRBD1; DNA: TGTGCCAGCAGCTTAGACAGGGGTGATACGCAGTATTTT; CDR3: CASSLDRGDTQYF
J: TRBJ2-1; V: TRBV18; size: once; D: .; DNA: TGTGCCAGCTCACCGCCCCATGGGGAGCAGTTCTTC; CDR3: CASSPPHGEQFF
J: TRBJ2-2; V: TRBV6-4; size: .; D: .; DNA: TGTGCCAGCAGTGAGGGAGACACCGGGGAGCTGTTTTTT; CDR3: CASSEGDTGELFF